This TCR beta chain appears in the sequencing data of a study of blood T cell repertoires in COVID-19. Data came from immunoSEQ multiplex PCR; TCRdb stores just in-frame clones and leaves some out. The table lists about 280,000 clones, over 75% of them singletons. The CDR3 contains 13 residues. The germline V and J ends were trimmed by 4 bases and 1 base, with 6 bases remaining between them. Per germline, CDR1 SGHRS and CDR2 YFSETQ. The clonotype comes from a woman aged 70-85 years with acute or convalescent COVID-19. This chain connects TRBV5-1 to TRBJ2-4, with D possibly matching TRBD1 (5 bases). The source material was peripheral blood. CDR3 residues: CASSPGAKNIQYF. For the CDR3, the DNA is TGCGCCAGCAGCCCAGGGGCCAAAAACATTCAGTACTTC. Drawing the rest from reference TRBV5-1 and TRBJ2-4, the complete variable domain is KAGVTQTPRYLIKTRGQQVTLSCSPISGHRSVSWYQQTPGQGLQFLFEYFSETQRNKGNFPGRFSGRQFSNSRSEMNVSTLELGDSALYLCASSPGAKNIQYFGAGTRLSVL.